Listed here are 26 T cell receptor beta chains from one sample, sequenced in a study of cytomegalovirus exposure and HLA in healthy donors. Use of 60 Vbeta and 13 Jbeta primers characterized the PCR. Repertoires were generated with immunoSEQ multiplex PCR, while TCRdb's copy carries only in-frame clones and drops some. The repertoire holds 110,000 to 150,000 clones, 78% seen once, with less than 3.5% in the top ten. The specimen sequenced was PBMCs. The receptor set was obtained from a male donor in good health and CMV-seronegative.

This chain joins TRBV7-2 and TRBJ1-1, with D perhaps matching TRBD1 (6 bases). Per the germline V gene, CDR1 is SGHTA and CDR2 is FQGNSA. The CDR3 runs to 14 residues. Trimming left V 5 bases short and J 6 bases short, with 16 bases between. The CDR3 protein is CASSPLTGRSEAFF. The CDR3 DNA reads TGTGCCAGCAGCCCATTAACAGGGAGATCTGAAGCTTTCTTT.

The chain is built from TRBV19 and TRBJ2-7; no definite D call. Looked up from germline, CDR1 is LNHDA and CDR2 is SQIVND (reference sequence). The CDR3 runs to 14 residues. The V gene lost 4 bases and the J gene lost 2 bases, with 12 bases spanning the gap. The CDR3, as DNA: TGTGCCAGTAGTAGGGTATTGGAGACCTACGAGCAGTACTTC. It is translated as CASSRVLETYEQYF.

The J gene is TRBJ2-7, the V gene TRBV29-1; TRBD1 aligns across 9 bases. This CDR3 region has 15 residues. Germline CDR1 and CDR2: SQVTM and ANQGSEA. Unmatched junction bases numbered 11, after V lost 4 bases and J lost 4 bases. Here the CDR3 DNA reads TGCAGCGTTGGACTAGGGACAGGGCTGTCTTACGAGCAGTACTTC. Translation: CSVGLGTGLSYEQYF.

The chain couples TRBV27 to TRBJ1-5; 7 bases match TRBD1. This CDR3 contains 14 residues. Germline lookup yields CDR1 MNHEY and CDR2 SMNVEV (reference sequence). Trimming took 5 bases from V and 6 from J; bases not matched to a gene: 7. The CDR3 sequence is CASSPLEGAQPQHF. CDR3 in DNA: TGTGCCAGCAGTCCCCTAGAGGGGGCTCAGCCCCAGCATTTT.

The CDR3 loop is CAWIEQQGRYTF. The DNA of the CDR3 is TGTGCCTGGATAGAACAGCAAGGCCGCTACACCTTC. The chain carries TRBV30 and TRBJ1-2, with D unresolved. The CDR3 spans 12 residues. The germline V gene has CDR1 GTSNPN and CDR2 SVGIG (reference sequence). The germline V and J ends were trimmed by 4 bases and 9 bases, with 15 bases remaining between them.

There are a few counts of this clone. This chain joins TRBV5-5 and TRBJ2-2; TRBD2 agrees at 8 bases. J lost 4 bases, V lost 0 bases, and 5 bases had no gene match. CDR3 length equals 16 residues. Germline CDR1 is SGHKS and CDR2 is YYEKEE (reference sequence). For the CDR3, the DNA is TGTGCCAGCAGCTTGGTAGGCGGGGGGCGCACCGGGGAGCTGTTTTTT. Translation: CASSLVGGGRTGELFF.

This clone was counted a few times. The genes are TRBV9 and TRBJ1-2, with TRBD1 matching 7 bases. Per germline, CDR1 SGDLS and CDR2 YYNGEE. V trimming: 1 base; J trimming: 9 bases; junction bases outside the gene matches: 6. The CDR3 totals 13 residues. This chain's CDR3 is CASSVNVDRSYTF. The CDR3 DNA follows: TGTGCCAGCAGCGTAAATGTGGACAGGAGCTACACCTTC.

There are a few counts of this clone. V usage is TRBV2 and J usage is TRBJ2-5, with a tentative D call TRBD2 (5 bases). The ends were cut back, 5 bases at V and 8 bases at J, with 18 bases in the middle. The CDR3 sequence is 14 residues long. From germline, CDR1 is SNHLY and CDR2 FYNNEI. The CDR3 region is CASSPLARGDTQYF. CDR3 sequence (DNA): TGTGCCAGCAGTCCTCTAGCTAGAGGAGATACCCAGTACTTC.

The V gene is TRBV19, the J gene TRBJ1-4; 10 bases line up with TRBD1. Germline-derived CDR1 and CDR2 are LNHDA and SQIVND (reference sequence). CDR3 length: 16 amino acids. J lost 5 bases, V lost 5 bases, and 8 bases had no gene match. CDR3 sequence reads: CASSDQGTGDNEKLFF. CDR3 nucleotide sequence: TGTGCCAGTAGTGACCAAGGGACAGGGGACAATGAAAAACTGTTTTTT.

This clone was counted only a few times. The V and J genes are TRBV6-5 and TRBJ2-7, with a weak D call TRBD2 (5 bases). Germline loops: CDR1 MNHEY, CDR2 SVGAGI. The CDR3 length is 13 residues. V lost 5 bases and J lost 4, with 12 bases in between. The CDR3 sequence is CASSVEGRYEQYF. CDR3 nucleotides: TGTGCCAGCAGTGTAGAGGGAAGATACGAGCAGTACTTC.

V and J are TRBV30 and TRBJ2-5; 8 bases line up with TRBD1. TRBJ2-7 explains the end of the DNA better; the J call may be wrong. There are 13 residues in the CDR3. Per germline, CDR1 GTSNPN and CDR2 SVGIG (reference sequence). This chain's CDR3 is CAWRTGGMYEQYF. Written as DNA, the CDR3 is TGTGCCTGGAGAACAGGGGGTATGTACGAGCAGTACTTC.

The chain is built from TRBV11-2 and TRBJ2-5; tentative D call: TRBD1 (5 bases). The CDR3 has 15 amino acids. Looked up from germline, CDR1 is SGHAT and CDR2 is FQNNGV. V was pared by 0 bases and J by 3 bases, with 11 bases between. CDR3 amino acids: CASSLEWGGEETQYF. CDR3 coding DNA: TGTGCCAGCAGCTTAGAGTGGGGCGGTGAAGAGACCCAGTACTTC.

The chain recombines TRBV7-9 with TRBJ2-7, with 15 bases fitting TRBD2. The CDR3 totals 15 residues. The ends lost 5 bases at V and 5 bases at J; junction bases unmatched: 4. Germline assignment: CDR1 SEHNR and CDR2 FQNEAQ (reference sequence). The chain's CDR3 is CASSRGLAGGNEQYF. CDR3 nucleotide sequence: TGTGCCAGCAGCCGAGGACTAGCGGGAGGGAACGAGCAGTACTTC.

This chain links TRBV6-1 with TRBJ2-6; D is undetermined. This CDR3 has 13 residues. The V gene lost 7 bases and the J gene lost 0 bases, with 4 bases spanning the gap. Germline V gives CDR1 MNHNS, CDR2 SASEGT. CDR3 region: CASTVSGANVLTF. The CDR3 DNA reads TGTGCCAGCACCGTCTCTGGGGCCAACGTCCTGACTTTC.

The V and J genes are TRBV5-1 and TRBJ1-3, with TRBD1 identical over 10 bases. Looked up from germline, CDR1 is SGHRS and CDR2 is YFSETQ. The V segment lost 4 bases and the J segment 4 bases; nucleotides outside the gene matches: 5. The CDR3 totals 15 residues. The CDR3 DNA reads TGCGCCAGCAGCCGGGACAGGGGATCGGGAAACACCATATATTTT. This codes for CASSRDRGSGNTIYF.

The chain links TRBV7-2 to TRBJ1-6, with TRBD1 matching over 7 bases. The V gene's germline CDR1 is SGHTA and CDR2 FQGNSA. V shed 10 bases, J shed 10 bases, and the junction held 13 bases outside the gene matches. The CDR3 length is 14 residues. In DNA, the CDR3 is TGTGCCATACCCAAGACAGGGCTGGAGTCACCCCTCCACTTT. Amino acid sequence: CAIPKTGLESPLHF.

The V gene is TRBV2, the J gene TRBJ2-7, with a possible D match to TRBD2 (5 bases). The CDR3 sequence is 10 residues long. Trimming left V 4 bases short and J 10 bases short, with 8 bases between. In germline, CDR1 is SNHLY, CDR2 FYNNEI. The CDR3 DNA follows: TGTGCCAGCAGTGGCCGGGATCAGTACTTC. Translation gives CASSGRDQYF. Drawing the rest from reference TRBV2 and TRBJ2-7, the complete variable domain is EPEVTQTPSHQVTQMGQEVILRCVPISNHLYFYWYRQILGQKVEFLVSFYNNEISEKSEIFDDQFSVERPDGSNFTLKIRSTKLEDSAMYFCASSGRDQYFGPGTRLTVT.

The chain is built from TRBV14 and TRBJ2-1; 7 bases are shared with TRBD2. The CDR3 is 16 amino acids. CDR1 and CDR2 (germline): SGHDN, FVKESK. Trimming cost V 4 bases and J 10 bases; bases outside gene matches: 16. The CDR3 sequence is CASSPMDGILAHEQFF. CDR3 sequence (DNA): TGTGCCAGCAGCCCCATGGACGGTATACTAGCGCACGAGCAGTTCTTC. The full variable domain, its missing parts supplied by reference TRBV14 and TRBJ2-1, is EAGVTQFPSHSVIEKGQTVTLRCDPISGHDNLYWYRRVMGKEIKFLLHFVKESKQDESGMPNNRFLAERTGGTYSTLKVQPAELEDSGVYFCASSPMDGILAHEQFFGPGTRLTVL.

The genes are TRBV30 and TRBJ1-6; D is unclear. The CDR3 contains 16 residues. The V end lost 4 bases, the J end lost 6 bases, and 19 bases lay between the germline ends. Germline CDR1 reads GTSNPN; CDR2 reads SVGIG (reference sequence). This chain's CDR3 is CAWKSLEGFVNSPLHF. CDR3 DNA sequence: TGTGCCTGGAAGTCCCTTGAGGGATTTGTTAATTCACCCCTCCACTTT.

This chain links TRBV19 with TRBJ2-7, with D perhaps TRBD1 (5 bases). The ends were cut back, 0 bases at V and 5 bases at J, with 11 bases in the middle. The CDR3 sequence is 14 residues long. Germline lookup yields CDR1 LNHDA and CDR2 SQIVND (reference sequence). CDR3 sequence: CASSIDRAGDEQYF. The CDR3 nucleotides are TGTGCCAGTAGTATAGACAGGGCCGGAGACGAGCAGTACTTC.

In this sample, this clone turned up once. The chain uses TRBV18 and TRBJ1-2, with D possibly TRBD1 on 5 matching bases. There are 11 residues in the CDR3. Trimming pared 6 bases from V and 10 bases from J, leaving 12 bases between. Per the germline V gene, CDR1 is KGHSH and CDR2 is LQKENI. This CDR3 reads CASSQDRHYTF. DNA for the CDR3: TGTGCCAGCTCTCAAGACAGACACTACACCTTC.

The V and J genes are TRBV2 and TRBJ2-1; D might be TRBD1 (5 bases). V was clipped by 6 bases and J by 7 bases, with 13 bases between them. The CDR3 sequence is 13 residues long. CDR1 and CDR2 from the germline V gene are SNHLY and FYNNEI. CDR3 sequence reads: CASSQSRVNEQFF. CDR3 DNA sequence: TGTGCCAGCAGCCAGAGCAGGGTGAATGAGCAGTTCTTC.

The V and J genes are TRBV6-4 and TRBJ2-6; 11 bases match TRBD2. V shed 5 bases, J shed 0 bases, and the junction held 12 bases outside the gene matches. The germline V gene encodes CDR1 MRHNA and CDR2 SNTAGT. The CDR3 covers 20 residues. This CDR3 reads CASSRFASGGSNSGANVLTF. CDR3 sequence (DNA): TGTGCCAGCAGTCGATTTGCTAGCGGGGGGTCCAACTCTGGGGCCAACGTCCTGACTTTC.

The chain has TRBV7-9 and TRBJ2-1; D remains ambiguous. Germline V gene lookup returns CDR1 SEHNR and CDR2 FQNEAQ (reference sequence). V was shortened by 2 bases and J by 5 bases, with 10 bases between the two germline ends. The CDR3 loop spans 14 amino acids. Here the CDR3 reads CASSLTIQNNEQFF. In DNA form, the CDR3 reads TGTGCCAGCAGCTTAACTATTCAGAACAATGAGCAGTTCTTC.

The gene calls are TRBV6-5 and TRBJ2-3; 10 nucleotides align to TRBD1. The CDR3 contains 14 residues. The germline V gene encodes CDR1 MNHEY and CDR2 SVGAGI. The V segment lost 6 bases and the J segment 13 bases; nucleotides outside the gene matches: 13. CDR3 amino acids: CASSDNRRDRGEYF. The CDR3 DNA is TGTGCCAGCAGCGATAACCGACGGGACAGGGGAGAGTATTTT.

This chain uses TRBV19 with TRBJ2-7; TRBD2 matches at 12 bases. The CDR3 runs 15 residues. Germline V gives CDR1 LNHDA, CDR2 SQIVND (reference sequence). J lost 2 bases, V lost 6 bases, and 5 bases had no gene match. This chain's CDR3 is CASRPTSGRPYEQYF. CDR3 sequence (DNA): TGTGCCAGTAGACCAACTAGCGGGAGGCCCTACGAGCAGTACTTC. The variable domain in full, with the rest retrieved from reference TRBV19 and TRBJ2-7, is DGGITQSPKYLFRKEGQNVTLSCEQNLNHDAMYWYRQDPGQGLRLIYYSQIVNDFQKGDIAEGYSVSREKKESFPLTVTSAQKNPTAFYLCASRPTSGRPYEQYFGPGTRLTVT.